These 19 T cell receptor beta chains were all obtained from the same sample, sequenced in a study of cytomegalovirus exposure and HLA in healthy donors. Both 60 Vbeta primers and 13 Jbeta primers went into the PCR. Sequenced by immunoSEQ multiplex PCR; TCRdb stores in-frame clones only, minus some. This repertoire shows about 99,000 clones, about 9.4% found once; its top ten account for 5.5% to 7.5%. Input material: PBMCs. Receptor source: a man in his forties or fifties in good health and CMV-seropositive.

This clone was observed a handful of times. The chain couples TRBV7-9 to TRBJ1-2; no firm D call. CDR1 and CDR2 (germline): SEHNR, FQNEAQ (reference sequence). This CDR3 region has 12 residues. Trimming took off 1 base at V and 8 bases at J, with 8 bases between the two ends. CDR3: CASSLGSGGYTF. CDR3 coding DNA: TGTGCCAGCAGCTTAGGGTCAGGCGGCTACACCTTC.

This clone was observed a handful of times. The genes are TRBV29-1 and TRBJ2-3, with D possibly TRBD2 on 5 matching bases. Trimming removed 4 bases at V and 0 bases at J, with 11 bases between. Germline V CDR1 and CDR2: SQVTM, ANQGSEA. The CDR3 is made up of 14 amino acids. The CDR3 DNA reads TGCAGCGTTGTGGACTGGACTAGCACAGATACGCAGTATTTT. Translating gives CSVVDWTSTDTQYF.

This chain connects TRBV2 to TRBJ2-7, with D possibly being TRBD2 (5 bases). Trimming removed 4 bases from V and 3 bases from J, with 10 bases in between. The CDR3 has 13 residues. The germline CDR1 and CDR2 sequences are SNHLY and FYNNEI. The DNA for the CDR3 is TGTGCCAGCAGTGGGACTGCCAACTACGAGCAGTACTTC. Amino acid sequence: CASSGTANYEQYF.

This clone turned up a few times. The V call is TRBV11-3, the J call TRBJ2-7; maybe TRBD2 (6 bases). This CDR3 contains 13 residues. V lost 9 bases, J lost 2 bases, and 14 bases lay in between. The germline V gene encodes CDR1 SGHNT and CDR2 YENEEA. The DNA of the CDR3 is TGTGCCAGATCGGGAGCGGCACCCTACGAGCAGTACTTC. This gives the protein CARSGAAPYEQYF.

V usage is TRBV9 and J usage is TRBJ1-2, with D unclear. There are 12 residues in the CDR3. The V and J ends lost 5 bases and 7 bases respectively, with 12 bases between them. The germline gives CDR1 SGDLS, CDR2 YYNGEE. The CDR3 region has the DNA TGTGCCAGCAGTTTTGGAGTCCGTGGCTACACCTTC. This gives the protein CASSFGVRGYTF.

This clone was observed a handful of times. This sequence joins TRBV28 and TRBJ1-3; D call uncertain. With 4 bases removed from V and 0 bases from J, the gap between germline ends came to 7 bases. In germline, CDR1 is MDHEN, CDR2 SYDVKM. The CDR3 is made up of 14 amino acids. The CDR3 sequence: CASSWAFSGNTIYF. CDR3 coding DNA: TGTGCCAGCAGTTGGGCCTTCTCTGGAAACACCATATATTTT.

This rearrangement joins TRBV29-1 to TRBJ1-2, with a tentative D call TRBD1 (5 bases). This CDR3 spans 14 amino acids. CDR1 SQVTM and CDR2 ANQGSEA come from the germline V gene. V lost 6 bases, J lost 7 bases, and 21 bases lay in between. CDR3 sequence (DNA): TGCAGCGTGGACACAGGTCTCGACTGGGGTGGCTACACCTTC. Translation: CSVDTGLDWGGYTF.

The rearrangement uses TRBV7-3 and TRBJ1-2; TRBD1 is a possible D gene (5 bases). The CDR3 is made up of 15 amino acids. V was shortened by 5 bases and J by 8 bases, with 21 bases between the two germline ends. Germline V gives CDR1 SGHTA, CDR2 FQGTGA. DNA for the CDR3: TGTGCCAGCAGCCCTGACAGTACATACTTGTCGGGCTACACCTTC. Protein sequence: CASSPDSTYLSGYTF.

This clone turned up a few times. The V call is TRBV12-5, the J call TRBJ2-7; D call uncertain. The CDR3 totals 14 residues. V lost 7 bases and J lost 0, with 13 bases in between. Germline assignment: CDR1 LGHNT and CDR2 FRNRAP. CDR3 region: CASALSHTSYEQYF. The CDR3 bases are TGTGCTAGTGCCCTTTCCCACACCTCCTACGAGCAGTACTTC.

The rearrangement uses TRBV5-1 and TRBJ1-1, with a possible D match to TRBD1 (6 bases). The germline V gene has CDR1 SGHRS and CDR2 YFSETQ. The CDR3 sequence is 17 residues long. V lost 1 base to trimming and J lost 0 bases, with 16 bases between them. The CDR3 DNA follows: TGCGCCAGCAGCTTGTATCGGGGGGCAGATTTGAACACTGAAGCTTTCTTT. Its protein is CASSLYRGADLNTEAFF. The full variable domain, in which reference TRBV5-1 and TRBJ1-1 provide the parts outside the CDR3, is KAGVTQTPRYLIKTRGQQVTLSCSPISGHRSVSWYQQTPGQGLQFLFEYFSETQRNKGNFPGRFSGRQFSNSRSEMNVSTLELGDSALYLCASSLYRGADLNTEAFFGQGTRLTVV.

The J gene is TRBJ2-7, the V gene TRBV4-1, with TRBD1 matching over 11 bases. After removal of 5 bases from V and 4 bases from J, the junction contained 7 bases not matched to a gene. CDR1 and CDR2 from the germline V gene are MGHRA and YSYEKL. This CDR3 has 15 residues. For the CDR3, the DNA is TGCGCCAGCAGCTTCCGGGACAGGGGGACGTACGAGCAGTACTTC. It yields the protein CASSFRDRGTYEQYF.

The chain's CDR3 is CSATGNYGYTF. As DNA, the CDR3 is TGCAGTGCCACAGGGAACTATGGCTACACCTTC. The chain links TRBV20-1 to TRBJ1-2, with a weak D call TRBD1 (6 bases). CDR3 length: 11 amino acids. V gave up 6 bases and J gave up 2 bases, with 7 bases separating them. Germline values: CDR1 DFQATT, CDR2 SNEGSKA (reference sequence).

This clone was counted a few times. The chain is built from TRBV19 and TRBJ2-3, with D tentatively TRBD2 (6 bases). Trimming took off 4 bases at V and 4 bases at J, with 15 bases between the two ends. Germline CDR1 LNHDA, CDR2 SQIVND (reference sequence). This CDR3 comprises 15 residues. The CDR3 DNA is TGTGCCAGTAGTAGGAGGGTTCAGGTCTCAGATACGCAGTATTTT. Protein sequence: CASSRRVQVSDTQYF.

The gene calls are TRBV16 and TRBJ2-1; D possibly corresponds to TRBD1 (5 bases). There are 12 residues in the CDR3. V gave up 2 bases and J gave up 8 bases, with 7 bases separating them. The germline V gene encodes CDR1 KGHSY and CDR2 FQNENV. The CDR3 region is CASSQRGDEQFF. As DNA, the CDR3 is TGTGCCAGCAGCCAAAGGGGCGATGAGCAGTTCTTC.

This clone was detected a few times. The V and J genes are TRBV7-2 and TRBJ2-3, with D uncertain. V was pared by 2 bases and J by 4 bases, with 10 bases between. CDR1 and CDR2 (germline): SGHTA, FQGNSA. The CDR3 covers 14 residues. CDR3 sequence reads: CASSLNFIADTQYF. The DNA of the CDR3 is TGTGCCAGCAGCTTAAATTTTATCGCAGATACGCAGTATTTT.

This clone was detected a few times. The chain joins TRBV4-3 to TRBJ2-6, with 8 bases fitting TRBD1. The ends lost 1 base at V and 0 bases at J; junction bases unmatched: 8. CDR1 is LGHNA, CDR2 YSLEER, per germline. This CDR3 has 19 residues. The CDR3 coding sequence is TGCGCCAGCAGCCAAGTGGACAGGGCCACCTACTCTGGGGCCAACGTCCTGACTTTC. As protein: CASSQVDRATYSGANVLTF.

J is TRBJ2-5 and V is TRBV1; TRBD2 is the table's D call, not checked against the DNA. TRBV1 counts as a pseudogene. CDR3 length: 15 amino acids. The CDR3 DNA follows: TGCACCAGCAGCCAACGACTAGAGGGATTGGAGACCCAGTACTTC. It translates to CTSSQRLEGLETQYF.

This clone was seen a handful of times. In DNA form, the CDR3 reads TGCGCCAGCAGTCGGGGACTAGCGGGTAATGAGCAGTTCTTC. Translation: CASSRGLAGNEQFF. This chain connects TRBV10-1 to TRBJ2-1; 12 bases map to TRBD2. The J segment lost 7 bases and the V segment lost 5 bases, leaving 3 bases of the junction unmatched. This CDR3 is 14 amino acids long. Germline-derived CDR1 and CDR2 are WNHNN and SYGVQD (reference sequence).

The gene calls are TRBV7-6 and TRBJ2-3, with 10 bases aligning to TRBD2. The CDR3 covers 18 residues. Trimming took 0 bases from V and 4 from J; bases not matched to a gene: 10. CDR1 and CDR2 (germline): SGHVS, FNYEAQ. In DNA, the CDR3 is TGTGCCAGCAGCTTAGCGCTTCCAGCGGGAGGGCCCGCAGATACGCAGTATTTT. Amino acids: CASSLALPAGGPADTQYF.